The 25 T cell receptor beta chains below were found in one sample sequenced in a study of T-cell memory formation after mild COVID-19. TCRdb reanalysed the 5' RACE reads using MiXCR and keeps one entry per CDR3 protein. The repertoire holds 250,000 or so distinct CDR3 sequences, with around 17% as singletons. Sequenced sample: PBMCs or a T cell subset sorted from them (not recorded which). All receptors come from a man aged 18 to 29 who had mild COVID-19 (a few samples of this study predate the infection). Cell type and time point are not known.

This rearrangement joins TRBV4-2 to TRBJ1-2, with TRBD1 identical over 8 bases. Germline V gene lookup returns CDR1 LGHNA and CDR2 YNFKEQ. V dropped 4 bases and J dropped 3; count of bases not matched to a gene: 7. The CDR3 is 15 amino acids. The chain's CDR3 is CASSPTGDRYYGYTF. The DNA for the CDR3 is TGTGCCAGCAGCCCGACGGGGGACAGGTACTATGGCTACACCTTC.

The V and J genes are TRBV28 and TRBJ2-3; 12 nucleotides line up with TRBD2. The V gene's germline CDR1 is MDHEN and CDR2 SYDVKM. The CDR3 has 18 amino acids. The V and J ends lost 5 bases and 2 bases, in that order; junction bases with no gene match: 11. CDR3 amino acids: CASSPLGLAGSLTDTQYF. CDR3 coding DNA: TGTGCCAGCAGTCCGTTGGGACTAGCGGGTTCGCTCACAGATACGCAGTATTTT.

This clonotype was seen a few times. The genes are TRBV7-9 and TRBJ2-7, with 8 bases fitting TRBD1. Looked up from germline, CDR1 is SEHNR and CDR2 is FQNEAQ (reference sequence). The CDR3 length is 13 residues. The V gene end was trimmed by 6 bases and the J gene end by 3 bases; junction bases not matched to a gene: 4. For the CDR3, the DNA is TGTGCCAGCAGAGGACAGGGTCGCTACGAGCAGTACGTC. This translates into CASRGQGRYEQYV.

The chain links TRBV19 to TRBJ1-1; D unclear. Trimming removed 0 bases at V and 3 bases at J, with 14 bases between. CDR3 length equals 16 residues. Germline V gene sequence: CDR1 LNHDA, CDR2 SQIVND (reference sequence). CDR3: CASSIETSRVDTEAFF. CDR3 sequence (DNA): TGTGCCAGTAGTATAGAGACCTCTCGGGTAGACACTGAAGCTTTCTTT.

The chain carries TRBV5-1 and TRBJ2-3; D assignment may be TRBD1 or TRBD2 (5 bases each). CDR3 length equals 15 residues. V was shortened by 4 bases and J by 2 bases, with 14 bases between the two germline ends. CDR1 is SGHRS, CDR2 YFSETQ, per germline. The CDR3 protein is CASSPRDQTTDTQYF. In DNA, the CDR3 is TGCGCCAGCAGCCCCAGGGACCAGACCACAGATACGCAGTATTTT. Combining the CDR3 with reference TRBV5-1 and TRBJ2-3 gives the whole variable domain KAGVTQTPRYLIKTRGQQVTLSCSPISGHRSVSWYQQTPGQGLQFLFEYFSETQRNKGNFPGRFSGRQFSNSRSEMNVSTLELGDSALYLCASSPRDQTTDTQYFGPGTRLTVL.

This clonotype occurred a few times. The rearrangement uses TRBV12-3 or TRBV12-4 and TRBJ2-5, with a possible D match to TRBD1 (6 bases). This CDR3 is built from 14 residues. V lost 4 bases and J lost 3, with 12 bases in between. CDR3: CASSSNRVKETQYF. The CDR3 bases are TGTGCCAGCAGTTCAAACAGGGTCAAAGAGACCCAGTACTTC.

This chain links TRBV19 with TRBJ1-2; the D is unclear. Germline V gives CDR1 LNHDA, CDR2 SQIVND (reference sequence). This CDR3 is 11 amino acids long. In nucleotides, the CDR3 is TGTGCTGTGAGGTGGGCGAGTGGCTACACCTTC. Amino acids: CAVRWASGYTF.

V is TRBV4-1 and J is TRBJ1-4, with 8 bases fitting TRBD1. CDR3 length: 15 amino acids. From germline, CDR1 is MGHRA and CDR2 YSYEKL. The V segment lost 4 bases and the J segment 5 bases; nucleotides outside the gene matches: 6. The CDR3 here is CASSRPRTGNEKLFF. In DNA form, the CDR3 reads TGCGCCAGCAGCCGGCCAAGGACAGGGAATGAAAAACTGTTTTTT.

The chain uses TRBV5-1 and TRBJ2-2; 7 bases match TRBD1. The trim removed 4 bases at V and 6 bases at J, leaving 9 bases unmatched. Per germline, CDR1 SGHRS and CDR2 YFSETQ. The CDR3 has 15 residues. The CDR3, as DNA: TGCGCCAGCAGCGAAGGGGACAGTTGGGCCGGGGAGCTGTTTTTT. Its protein is CASSEGDSWAGELFF.

This clonotype was detected a few times. This sequence joins TRBV7-3 and TRBJ2-1; the D call may be TRBD1 or TRBD2 (5 bases each). Germline CDR1 is SGHTA and CDR2 is FQGTGA. The CDR3 is 16 residues long. V dropped 2 bases and J dropped 6 bases, with 17 bases sitting between them. The CDR3 DNA sequence: TGTGCCAGCAGCTTATCCGGGACCCGAAGGCCCAATGAGCAGTTCTTC. Amino acids: CASSLSGTRRPNEQFF.

This clonotype was seen more than once but under ten times. This chain links TRBV7-8 with TRBJ1-1; D remains unclear. The CDR3 extends over 14 amino acids. V lost 1 base and J lost 2, with 8 bases in between. Germline CDR1 reads SGHVS; CDR2 reads FQNEAQ. DNA for the CDR3: TGTGCCAGCAGCTTAGTACAAGCAAACACTGAAGCTTTCTTT. Its protein is CASSLVQANTEAFF.

A few counts support this clonotype. The J gene is TRBJ2-7, the V gene TRBV12-3 or TRBV12-4, with TRBD2 as a possible D gene (5 bases). V lost 5 bases, J lost 5 bases, and 16 bases lay in between. The CDR3 is 14 residues long. The CDR3 DNA reads as TGTGCCAGCAGTGCTAAAGCGGATTATCACGAGCAGTACTTC. Translating gives CASSAKADYHEQYF.

This clonotype occurred a few times. The gene calls are TRBV18 and TRBJ1-3; D remains ambiguous. Trimming removed 3 bases from V and 2 bases from J, with 14 bases in between. CDR1 and CDR2 from the germline V gene are KGHSH and LQKENI. The CDR3 runs to 16 residues. The CDR3 reads CASSPLTAVPGNTIYF. DNA of the CDR3: TGTGCCAGCTCACCCTTAACAGCCGTCCCTGGAAACACCATATATTTT. Full variable domain (outside the CDR3, taken from reference TRBV18 and TRBJ1-3): NAGVMQNPRHLVRRRGQEARLRCSPMKGHSHVYWYRQLPEEGLKFMVYLQKENIIDESGMPKERFSAEFPKEGPSILRIQQVVRGDSAAYFCASSPLTAVPGNTIYFGEGSWLTVV.

This clonotype was detected a few times. J is TRBJ1-1 and V is TRBV7-9; the D is unclear. CDR3 length equals 14 residues. Germline V gene data show CDR1 as SEHNR and CDR2 as FQNEAQ (reference sequence). Trimming took off 4 bases at V and 1 base at J, with 10 bases between the two ends. CDR3 nucleotides: TGTGCCAGCAGCTATGGTTCGGGGAACACTGAAGCTTTCTTT. Its translation: CASSYGSGNTEAFF.

The V gene is TRBV6-5, the J gene TRBJ1-2; D is uncertain. Germline CDR1 and CDR2: MNHEY and SVGAGI. This CDR3 comprises 15 residues. With 7 bases removed from V and 6 bases from J, the gap between germline ends came to 21 bases. Here the CDR3 reads CASTGIGRKRHGYTF. CDR3 DNA sequence: TGTGCCAGCACCGGAATTGGGCGCAAAAGGCATGGCTACACCTTC.

The rearrangement links TRBV11-2 to TRBJ2-5; 8 nucleotides match TRBD1. J was trimmed by 4 bases and V by 2 bases; bases with no gene match: 6. CDR1 and CDR2 (germline): SGHAT, FQNNGV. This CDR3 is 15 amino acids long. CDR3 in amino acids: CASSLWTGRGETQYF. The CDR3 DNA reads as TGTGCCAGCAGCTTATGGACAGGGAGAGGAGAGACCCAGTACTTC.

This chain connects TRBV27 to TRBJ2-3; D is undetermined. Germline V CDR1 and CDR2: MNHEY, SMNVEV (reference sequence). This CDR3 has 12 residues. Trimming pared 5 bases from V and 3 bases from J, leaving 6 bases between. The CDR3 DNA follows: TGTGCCAGCAGTAAGACAACAGATACGCAGTATTTT. It translates to CASSKTTDTQYF.

The sample holds many counts of this clonotype. V gene TRBV24-1 combines with J gene TRBJ2-2, with D possibly matching TRBD1 (6 bases). This CDR3 has 17 residues. Trimming removed 3 bases from V and 0 bases from J, with 13 bases in between. CDR1 and CDR2 from the germline V gene are KGHDR and SFDVKD. As DNA, the CDR3 is TGTGCCACCAGTGATCAGGGGACGAGAGCGAACACCGGGGAGCTGTTTTTT. Translation gives CATSDQGTRANTGELFF.

This clonotype was seen only a few times. This chain's CDR3 is CAISGGYTIYF. The CDR3 region has the DNA TGTGCCATCAGTGGCGGTTACACCATATATTTT. The chain employs TRBV10-3 and TRBJ1-3; D unclear. CDR3 length: 11 residues. Trimming shortened V by 4 bases and J by 8 bases, and 6 bases separated the two germline ends. Looked up from germline, CDR1 is ENHRY and CDR2 is SYGVKD.

This clonotype came up a few times. The chain has TRBV6-6 and TRBJ2-7; D is possibly TRBD1 (6 bases). V lost 6 bases, J lost 2 bases, and 11 bases lay in between. There are 13 residues in the CDR3. In germline, CDR1 is MNHNY, CDR2 SVGAGI (reference sequence). The CDR3 DNA follows: TGTGCCAGCAGGCGACAGGAGACCTACGAGCAGTACTTC. Its protein is CASRRQETYEQYF.

The chain links TRBV4-1 to TRBJ1-6; possible D gene TRBD1, 6 bases. V dropped 3 bases and J dropped 7 bases, with 13 bases sitting between them. Germline values: CDR1 MGHRA, CDR2 YSYEKL. This CDR3 contains 15 residues. CDR3 amino acids: CASSHKGGMNSPLHF. CDR3 in DNA: TGCGCCAGCAGCCACAAGGGGGGGATGAATTCACCCCTCCACTTT.

This clonotype was seen only a few times. The chain uses TRBV12-3 or TRBV12-4 and TRBJ1-2; maybe TRBD1 (5 bases). V lost 5 bases and J lost 4, with 14 bases in between. The CDR3 covers 14 residues. CDR3 residues: CASSTRDGSYGYTF. The CDR3 region has the DNA TGTGCCAGCAGTACCCGGGACGGGAGCTATGGCTACACCTTC.

The chain employs TRBV5-1 and TRBJ2-7, with D tentatively TRBD1 (6 bases). Trimming stripped 2 bases from V and 0 bases from J, with 24 bases between. The CDR3 length is 19 residues. Germline loops: CDR1 SGHRS, CDR2 YFSETQ. The CDR3 DNA is TGCGCCAGCAGCTTCCGGGACATCCACCACACAACGAGCTCCTACGAGCAGTACTTC. This sequence encodes CASSFRDIHHTTSSYEQYF. Looking up the rest from reference TRBV5-1 and TRBJ2-7 gives the full variable domain: KAGVTQTPRYLIKTRGQQVTLSCSPISGHRSVSWYQQTPGQGLQFLFEYFSETQRNKGNFPGRFSGRQFSNSRSEMNVSTLELGDSALYLCASSFRDIHHTTSSYEQYFGPGTRLTVT.

This clonotype showed up just a few times. This chain connects TRBV6-1 to TRBJ1-1; D is unclear. Germline CDR1 is MNHNS and CDR2 is SASEGT. The CDR3 spans 14 residues. V lost 1 base, J lost 9 bases, and 15 bases lay in between. Here the CDR3 reads CASSEGVGHSKAFF. In nucleotides, the CDR3 is TGTGCCAGCAGTGAAGGAGTCGGCCACTCTAAAGCTTTCTTT.

This clonotype was observed many times. The chain is built from TRBV12-3 or TRBV12-4 and TRBJ2-3, with 9 bases lining up with TRBD2. The CDR3 loop spans 15 amino acids. V dropped 2 bases and J dropped 1; count of bases not matched to a gene: 1. CDR3 residues: CASSLIAGGTDTQYF. CDR3 nucleotides: TGTGCCAGCAGTTTAATAGCGGGGGGCACAGATACGCAGTATTTT.